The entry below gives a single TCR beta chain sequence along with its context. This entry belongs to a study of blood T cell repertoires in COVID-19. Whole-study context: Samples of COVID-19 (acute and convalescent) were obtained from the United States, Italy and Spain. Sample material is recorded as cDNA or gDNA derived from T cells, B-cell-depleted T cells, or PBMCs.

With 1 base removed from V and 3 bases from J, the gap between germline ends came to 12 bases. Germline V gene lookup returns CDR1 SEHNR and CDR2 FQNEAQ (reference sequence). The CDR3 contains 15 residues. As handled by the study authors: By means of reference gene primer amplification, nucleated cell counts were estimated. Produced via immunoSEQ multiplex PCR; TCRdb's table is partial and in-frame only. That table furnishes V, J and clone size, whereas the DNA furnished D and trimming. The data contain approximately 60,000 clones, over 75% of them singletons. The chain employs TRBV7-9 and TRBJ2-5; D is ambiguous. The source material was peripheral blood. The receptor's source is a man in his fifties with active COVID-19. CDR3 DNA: TGTGCCAGCAGCTTAGGTAGCAATCTTAAAGAGACCCAGTACTTC. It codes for CASSLGSNLKETQYF.